Each of the 3 T cell receptor beta chains below was sequenced from the same sample in a study of blood T cell repertoires in COVID-19. Repertoires were generated with immunoSEQ multiplex PCR, while TCRdb's copy carries only in-frame clones and drops some. This sample has some 420,000 clones, with approximately 90% found just once. Sequenced input: PBMCs or T cells enriched from blood (not recorded which). The origin of the receptors is a man aged 25-40 years who had recovered from COVID-19.

The genes are TRBV24-1 and TRBJ2-5; 10 bases fit TRBD2. V shed 3 bases and J 4 bases; nucleotides not matched to a gene: 4. This CDR3 is 15 amino acids long. Germline assignment: CDR1 KGHDR and CDR2 SFDVKD. The CDR3 here is CATSDDLAGVETQYF. CDR3 coding DNA: TGTGCCACCAGTGATGATCTAGCGGGAGTAGAGACCCAGTACTTC.

This chain joins TRBV24-1 and TRBJ2-1; the D is unclear. There are 15 residues in the CDR3. V lost 4 bases and J 5 bases, leaving 14 bases between the germline ends. CDR1 KGHDR and CDR2 SFDVKD come from the germline V gene. The CDR3 DNA follows: TGTGCCACCAGTGAGGATCGGGTAGGAAACAATGAGCAGTTCTTC. Residues: CATSEDRVGNNEQFF.

For this clone: Distinct nucleotide sequences in the sample also encode this CDR3. The gene calls are TRBV28 and TRBJ2-7, with TRBD1 matching over 9 bases. The CDR3 extends over 13 amino acids. Germline loops: CDR1 MDHEN, CDR2 SYDVKM. J gave up 4 bases and V 4 bases, and 2 bases lay outside the gene matches. The CDR3 sequence: CASSSGQGYEQYF. CDR3 nucleotide sequence: TGTGCCAGCAGTTCCGGACAGGGGTACGAGCAGTACTTC.